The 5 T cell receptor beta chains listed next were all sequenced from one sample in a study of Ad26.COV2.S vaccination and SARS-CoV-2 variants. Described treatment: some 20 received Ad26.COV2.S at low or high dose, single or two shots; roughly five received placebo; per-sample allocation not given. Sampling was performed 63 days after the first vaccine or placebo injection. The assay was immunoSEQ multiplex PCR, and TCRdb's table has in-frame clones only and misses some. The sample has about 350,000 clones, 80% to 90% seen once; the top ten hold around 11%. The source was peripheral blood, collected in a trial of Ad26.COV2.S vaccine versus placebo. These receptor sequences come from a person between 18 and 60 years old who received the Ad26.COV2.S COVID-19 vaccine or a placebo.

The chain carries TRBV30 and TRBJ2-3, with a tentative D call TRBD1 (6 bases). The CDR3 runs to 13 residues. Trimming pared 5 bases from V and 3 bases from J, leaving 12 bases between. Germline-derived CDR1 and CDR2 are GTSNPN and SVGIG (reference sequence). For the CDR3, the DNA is TGTGCCTGGGAGGTCAGGGGAACAGATACGCAGTATTTT. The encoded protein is CAWEVRGTDTQYF. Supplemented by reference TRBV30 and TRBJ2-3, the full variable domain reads SQTIHQWPATLVQPVGSPLSLECTVEGTSNPNLYWYRQAAGRGLQLLFYSVGIGQISSEVPQNLSASRPQDRQFILSSKKLLLSDSGFYLCAWEVRGTDTQYFGPGTRLTVL.

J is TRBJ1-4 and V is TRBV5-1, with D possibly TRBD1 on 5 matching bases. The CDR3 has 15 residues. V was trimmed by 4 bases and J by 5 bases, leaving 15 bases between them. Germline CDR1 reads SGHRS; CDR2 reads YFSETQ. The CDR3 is CASSPSGTANEKLFF. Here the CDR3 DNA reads TGCGCCAGCAGCCCCTCCGGGACGGCCAATGAAAAACTGTTTTTT.

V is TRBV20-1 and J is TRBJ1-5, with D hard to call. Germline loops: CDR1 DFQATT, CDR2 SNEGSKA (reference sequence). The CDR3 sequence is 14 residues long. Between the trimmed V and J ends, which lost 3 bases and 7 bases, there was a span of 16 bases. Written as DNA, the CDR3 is TGCAGTGCTAGTCGTGCAGAAATGGGACAGCCCCAGCATTTT. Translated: CSASRAEMGQPQHF.

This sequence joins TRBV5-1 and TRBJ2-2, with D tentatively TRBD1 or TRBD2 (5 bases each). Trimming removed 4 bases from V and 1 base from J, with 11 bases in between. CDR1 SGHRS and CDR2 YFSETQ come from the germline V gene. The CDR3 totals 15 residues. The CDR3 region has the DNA TGCGCCAGCAGCGTGGGACGGCTGAACACCGGGGAGCTGTTTTTT. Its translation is CASSVGRLNTGELFF.

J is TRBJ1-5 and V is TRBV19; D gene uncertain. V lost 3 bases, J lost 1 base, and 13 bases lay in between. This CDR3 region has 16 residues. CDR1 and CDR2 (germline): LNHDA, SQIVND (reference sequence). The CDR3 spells CASSIGPRRSNQPQHF. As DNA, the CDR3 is TGTGCCAGTAGTATCGGCCCCAGACGAAGCAATCAGCCCCAGCATTTT.